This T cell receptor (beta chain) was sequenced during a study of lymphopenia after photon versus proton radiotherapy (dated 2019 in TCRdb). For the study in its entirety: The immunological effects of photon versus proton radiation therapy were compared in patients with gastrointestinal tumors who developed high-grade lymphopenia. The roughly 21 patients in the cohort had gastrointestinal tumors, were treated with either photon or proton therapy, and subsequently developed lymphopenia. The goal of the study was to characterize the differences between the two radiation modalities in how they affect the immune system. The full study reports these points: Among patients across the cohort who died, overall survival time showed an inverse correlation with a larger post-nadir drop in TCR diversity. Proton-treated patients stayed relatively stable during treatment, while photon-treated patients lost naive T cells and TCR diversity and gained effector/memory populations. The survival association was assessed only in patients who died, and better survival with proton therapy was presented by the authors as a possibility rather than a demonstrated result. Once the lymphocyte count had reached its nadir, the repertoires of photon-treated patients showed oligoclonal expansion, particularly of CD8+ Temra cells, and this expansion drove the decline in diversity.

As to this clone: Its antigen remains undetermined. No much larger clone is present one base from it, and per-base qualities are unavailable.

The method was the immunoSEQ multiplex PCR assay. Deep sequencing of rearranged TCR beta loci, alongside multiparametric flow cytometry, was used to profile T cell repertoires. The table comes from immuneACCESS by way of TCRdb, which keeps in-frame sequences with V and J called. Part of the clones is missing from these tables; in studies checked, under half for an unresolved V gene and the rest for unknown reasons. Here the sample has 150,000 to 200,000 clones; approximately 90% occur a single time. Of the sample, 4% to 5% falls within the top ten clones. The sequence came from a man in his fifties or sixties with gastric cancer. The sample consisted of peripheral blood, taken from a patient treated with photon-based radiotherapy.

The DNA reads TGTGCCAGCAGCTGGGGTGGGGTTGGCTATGGCTACACCTTC. This yields the protein CASSWGGVGYGYTF. In this chain, TRBV11-2 is recombined with TRBJ1-2, with no D gene named confidently. The germline V gene gives CDR1 as SGHAT and CDR2 as FQNNGV. The CDR3 runs 14 residues from the cysteine to the phenylalanine. The kept DNA is CDR3 alone, 42 bases in frame from the first base. V and J lose 4 bases and 4 bases, and a span of 13 bases separates them.